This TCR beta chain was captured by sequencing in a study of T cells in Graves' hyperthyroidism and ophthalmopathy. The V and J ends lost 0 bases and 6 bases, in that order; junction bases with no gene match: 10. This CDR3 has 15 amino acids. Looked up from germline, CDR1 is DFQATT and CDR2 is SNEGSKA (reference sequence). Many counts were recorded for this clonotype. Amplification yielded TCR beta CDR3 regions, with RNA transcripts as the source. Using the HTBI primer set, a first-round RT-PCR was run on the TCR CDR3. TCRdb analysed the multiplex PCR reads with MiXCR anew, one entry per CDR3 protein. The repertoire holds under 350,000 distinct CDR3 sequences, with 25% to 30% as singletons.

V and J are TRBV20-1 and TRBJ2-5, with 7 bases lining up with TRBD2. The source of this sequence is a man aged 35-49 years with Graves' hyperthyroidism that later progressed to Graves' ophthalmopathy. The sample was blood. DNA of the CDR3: TGCAGTGCTAGAGATCGATCCGGGAGCGGGAAGACCCAGTACTTC. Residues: CSARDRSGSGKTQYF.